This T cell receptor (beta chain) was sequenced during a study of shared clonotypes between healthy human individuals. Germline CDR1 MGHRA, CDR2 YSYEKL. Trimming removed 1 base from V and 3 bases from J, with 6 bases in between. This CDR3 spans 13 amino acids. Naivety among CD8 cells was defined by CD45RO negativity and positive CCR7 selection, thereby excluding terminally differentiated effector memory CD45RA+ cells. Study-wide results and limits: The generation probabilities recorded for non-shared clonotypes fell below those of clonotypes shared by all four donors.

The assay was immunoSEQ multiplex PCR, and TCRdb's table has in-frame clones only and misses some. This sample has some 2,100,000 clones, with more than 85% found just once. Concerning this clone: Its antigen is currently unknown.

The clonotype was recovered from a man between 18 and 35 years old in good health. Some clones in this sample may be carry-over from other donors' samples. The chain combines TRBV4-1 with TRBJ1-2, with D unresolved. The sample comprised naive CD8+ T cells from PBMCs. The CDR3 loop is CASSQAGHYGYTF. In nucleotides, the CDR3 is TGCGCCAGCAGCCAAGCCGGGCACTATGGCTACACCTTC.